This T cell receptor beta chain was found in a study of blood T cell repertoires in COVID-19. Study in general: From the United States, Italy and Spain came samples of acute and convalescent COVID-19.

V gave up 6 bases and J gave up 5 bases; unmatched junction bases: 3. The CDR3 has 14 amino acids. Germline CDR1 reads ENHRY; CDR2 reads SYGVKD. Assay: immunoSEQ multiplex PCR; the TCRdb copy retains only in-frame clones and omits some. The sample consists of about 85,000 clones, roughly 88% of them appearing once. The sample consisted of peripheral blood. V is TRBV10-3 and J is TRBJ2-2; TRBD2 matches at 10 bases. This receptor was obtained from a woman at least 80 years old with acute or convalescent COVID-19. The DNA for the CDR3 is TGTGCCATCAGCTCTAGCGGGAGAACCGGGGAGCTGTTTTTT. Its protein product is CAISSSGRTGELFF.